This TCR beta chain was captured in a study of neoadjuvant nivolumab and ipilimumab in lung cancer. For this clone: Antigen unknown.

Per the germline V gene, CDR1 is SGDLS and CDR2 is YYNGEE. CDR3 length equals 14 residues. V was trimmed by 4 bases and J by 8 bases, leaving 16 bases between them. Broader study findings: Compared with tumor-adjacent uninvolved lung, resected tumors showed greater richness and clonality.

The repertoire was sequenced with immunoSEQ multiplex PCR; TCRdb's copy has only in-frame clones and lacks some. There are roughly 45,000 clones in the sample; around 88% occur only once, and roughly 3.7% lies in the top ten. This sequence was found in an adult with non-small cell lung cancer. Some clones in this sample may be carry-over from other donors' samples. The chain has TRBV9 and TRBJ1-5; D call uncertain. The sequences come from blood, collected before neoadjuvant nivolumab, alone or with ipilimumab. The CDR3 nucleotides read TGTGCCAGCAGCCCCCTTATGGTTCAGGAGCCCCAGCATTTT. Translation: CASSPLMVQEPQHF. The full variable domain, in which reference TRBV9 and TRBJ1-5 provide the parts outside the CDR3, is DSGVTQTPKHLITATGQRVTLRCSPRSGDLSVYWYQQSLDQGLQFLIQYYNGEERAKGNILERFSAQQFPDLHSELNLSSLELGDSALYFCASSPLMVQEPQHFGDGTRLSIL.